The 21 T cell receptor beta chains below were found in one sample sequenced in a study of T-cell reconstitution after alpha-beta-depleted transplantation in children. Unique molecular identifiers were incorporated into the prepared TCRbeta library. TCRdb called the PCR reads again in MiXCR, with one record for every CDR3 protein. This table holds 540,000 or so distinct CDR3 sequences, around 23% found once. This specimen consisted of PBMCs, mostly from graft donor cells, obtained 360 days after TCRalphabeta/CD19-depleted stem cell transplant. All receptors derive from a boy under three years old who had a stem cell transplant for acute myeloid leukemia, so the T cells may come from the graft donor.

This chain links TRBV12-3 or TRBV12-4 with TRBJ2-6; no clear D. Between the trimmed V and J ends, which lost 4 bases and 4 bases, there was a span of 11 bases. CDR3 size: 15 residues. The DNA for the CDR3 is TGTGCCAGCAGTTGGACCAGGTCAGGGGCCAACGTCCTGACTTTC. Its translation: CASSWTRSGANVLTF.

J is TRBJ2-1 and V is TRBV12-3 or TRBV12-4; no firm D call. V was shortened by 7 bases and J by 3 bases, with 19 bases between the two germline ends. CDR3 length: 16 residues. This CDR3 is CASNRFGTEIYNEQFF. The CDR3 DNA reads as TGTGCCAGCAACCGATTCGGAACGGAAATCTACAATGAGCAGTTCTTC.

V usage is TRBV6-2 or TRBV6-3 and J usage is TRBJ2-3; TRBD2 is a possible D gene (5 bases). CDR3 size: 17 residues. Germline V gene lookup returns CDR1 MNHEY and CDR2 SVGEGT. The V gene lost 4 bases and the J gene lost 0 bases, with 17 bases spanning the gap. Written as DNA, the CDR3 is TGTGCCAGCAGTTCCCCCGCGGGCCTCCGGAGCACAGATACGCAGTATTTT. Amino acids: CASSSPAGLRSTDTQYF.

The rearrangement uses TRBV5-4 and TRBJ2-3, with D possibly matching TRBD1 (6 bases). Germline CDR1 SGHNT, CDR2 YYREEE (reference sequence). CDR3 length: 16 residues. The V and J ends lost 5 bases and 3 bases respectively, with 19 bases between them. CDR3 nucleotide sequence: TGTGCCAGCAGACCACCACCCGGGACATCAACAGATACGCAGTATTTT. This sequence encodes CASRPPPGTSTDTQYF.

The table lists this clonotype with a few counts. The J gene is TRBJ2-1, the V gene TRBV5-1; 16 bases fit TRBD2. V lost 3 bases, J lost 4 bases, and 7 bases stayed unmatched. CDR3 size: 18 residues. The germline gives CDR1 SGHRS, CDR2 YFSETQ. The CDR3 DNA reads TGCGCCAGCAGCTCAGGGACTAGCGGGGGGGCGTCGTACAATGAGCAGTTCTTC. Protein product: CASSSGTSGGASYNEQFF.

The CDR3 coding sequence is TGTGCCAGCAGTTCACTTAGCGGGGGGGCCGGGGTTACTGAGCAGTTCTTC. Translation gives CASSSLSGGAGVTEQFF. The chain carries TRBV12-3 or TRBV12-4 and TRBJ2-1; the match to TRBD2 covers 11 bases. V was pared by 4 bases and J by 9 bases, with 14 bases of the junction left unmatched. The CDR3 contains 17 residues.

The chain employs TRBV7-9 and TRBJ2-3; D gene uncertain. Germline V gives CDR1 SEHNR, CDR2 FQNEAQ (reference sequence). The CDR3 contains 15 residues. V lost 1 base and J lost 1, with 9 bases in between. CDR3 amino acids: CASSLGEPGTDTQYF. CDR3 DNA: TGTGCCAGCAGCTTAGGGGAACCGGGCACAGATACGCAGTATTTT.

The table lists this clonotype with many counts. The gene calls are TRBV28 and TRBJ1-5; TRBD1 is a possible D gene (6 bases). Germline lookup yields CDR1 MDHEN and CDR2 SYDVKM. This CDR3 spans 14 amino acids. The germline V and J ends were trimmed by 3 bases and 7 bases, with 13 bases remaining between them. In nucleotides, the CDR3 is TGTGCCAGCAGTTTCTGGGGGCTGGACCAGCCCCAGCATTTT. Its protein product is CASSFWGLDQPQHF.

This clonotype was recorded many times. This chain connects TRBV4-2 to TRBJ2-2, with 9 bases that match TRBD2. Germline V gives CDR1 LGHNA, CDR2 YNFKEQ. The CDR3 runs 18 residues. V lost 4 bases to trimming and J lost 7 bases; unmatched junction nucleotides: 16. The CDR3 sequence: CASSPLSGPRGGSGELFF. The DNA for the CDR3 is TGTGCCAGCAGCCCCCTTTCCGGACCGCGGGGGGGCAGCGGGGAGCTGTTTTTT.

At least ten counts were recorded for this clonotype. The V call is TRBV20-1, the J call TRBJ2-7; 7 nucleotides match TRBD1. This CDR3 contains 14 residues. Germline CDR1 is DFQATT and CDR2 is SNEGSKA (reference sequence). V gave up 0 bases and J gave up 2 bases; unmatched junction bases: 4. The CDR3, as DNA: TGCAGTGCTAGAGACGGGACAGATCCCTACGAGCAGTACTTC. Protein sequence: CSARDGTDPYEQYF.

In this sample, this clonotype turned up a few times. The CDR3 nucleotides are TGTGCCAGCAGTTTCGGGACAGAAAATCAGCCCCAGCATTTT. This sequence encodes CASSFGTENQPQHF. The chain has TRBV27 and TRBJ1-5; 7 bases are shared with TRBD1. Trimming cost V 3 bases and J 4 bases; bases outside gene matches: 3. The CDR3 runs to 14 residues. Germline V gene sequence: CDR1 MNHEY, CDR2 SMNVEV (reference sequence).

This rearrangement joins TRBV9 to TRBJ2-3, with D uncertain. V dropped 0 bases and J dropped 2 bases, with 13 bases sitting between them. Germline V gives CDR1 SGDLS, CDR2 YYNGEE. CDR3 length: 16 residues. CDR3 region: CASSVGPHVNTDTQYF. CDR3 coding DNA: TGTGCCAGCAGCGTAGGACCACATGTGAACACAGATACGCAGTATTTT.

Comment on this clonotype: This may stem from a read error, because a much larger clone lies one nucleotide away. The chain combines TRBV28 with TRBJ1-6; 8 nucleotides line up with TRBD1. CDR1 and CDR2 (germline): MDHEN, SYDVKM. The CDR3 consists of 13 residues. CDR3 sequence: CVARGQGGSPLHF. For the CDR3, the DNA is TGTGTCGCCCGAGGACAGGGTGGGTCACCCCTCCACTTT.

This clonotype was observed at least ten times. This chain joins TRBV12-3 or TRBV12-4 and TRBJ1-1, with a possible D match to TRBD1 (6 bases). V dropped 5 bases and J dropped 7 bases, with 14 bases sitting between them. The CDR3 extends over 13 amino acids. CDR3 nucleotide sequence: TGTGCCAGCAGTCTACAGGGAACAAGTGAAGCTTTCTTT. Translation: CASSLQGTSEAFF.

The gene calls are TRBV7-7 and TRBJ2-2; D is undetermined. Germline V gene data show CDR1 as SSHAT and CDR2 as FNYEAQ (reference sequence). The CDR3 has 16 residues. V shed 5 bases and J shed 1 base, with 14 bases lying between them. The CDR3 DNA is TGTGCCAGCAGCACCGCCCGGGCCGAGAACACCGGGGAGCTGTTTTTT. This codes for CASSTARAENTGELFF. Supplemented by reference TRBV7-7 and TRBJ2-2, the full variable domain reads GAGVSQSPRYKVTKRGQDVTLRCDPISSHATLYWYQQALGQGPEFLTYFNYEAQPDKSGLPSDRFSAERPEGSISTLTIQRTEQRDSAMYRCASSTARAENTGELFFGEGSRLTVL.

The chain is built from TRBV28 and TRBJ2-1; no clear D. The V gene lost 6 bases and the J gene lost 2 bases, with 8 bases spanning the gap. In germline, CDR1 is MDHEN, CDR2 SYDVKM. The CDR3 extends over 13 amino acids. CDR3 protein: CASRDVTYNEQFF. The CDR3 coding sequence is TGTGCCAGCAGGGACGTCACCTACAATGAGCAGTTCTTC. Full variable domain (missing parts from reference TRBV28 and TRBJ2-1): DVKVTQSSRYLVKRTGEKVFLECVQDMDHENMFWYRQDPGLGLRLIYFSYDVKMKEKGDIPEGYSVSREKKERFSLILESASTNQTSMYLCASRDVTYNEQFFGPGTRLTVL.

This clonotype was seen many times. The rearrangement joins TRBV6-2 or TRBV6-3 to TRBJ2-7; 8 nucleotides match TRBD1. With V trimmed by 2 bases and J by 3 bases, 3 bases remained unmatched. The germline V gene has CDR1 MNHEY and CDR2 SVGEGT. The CDR3 spans 14 residues. The CDR3 DNA reads TGTGCCAGCAGTTACGGCAGGGGGCGCTACGAGCAGTACTTC. It encodes CASSYGRGRYEQYF.

This clonotype came up many times. The chain recombines TRBV20-1 with TRBJ2-4; 7 nucleotides align to TRBD2. CDR3 length: 14 amino acids. The junction had 4 bases not matched to a gene; V was cut back by 4 bases and J by 1 base. CDR1 is DFQATT and CDR2 is SNEGSKA in the germline V gene (reference sequence). This CDR3 reads CSAIREGAKNIQYF. The CDR3 DNA reads as TGCAGTGCTATCAGGGAGGGGGCCAAAAACATTCAGTACTTC.

The chain combines TRBV18 with TRBJ2-5, with D perhaps given as TRBD1 or TRBD2 (5 bases each). Per the germline V gene, CDR1 is KGHSH and CDR2 is LQKENI. The CDR3 totals 15 residues. The germline V and J ends were trimmed by 6 bases and 5 bases, with 19 bases remaining between them. The CDR3 coding sequence is TGTGCCAGCTCTAAGGGACCCGCGGAGGTGGAGACCCAGTACTTC. It specifies CASSKGPAEVETQYF.

In this sample, this clonotype turned up many times. This rearrangement joins TRBV4-3 to TRBJ2-3, with 8 positions matching TRBD2. The germline V gene encodes CDR1 LGHNA and CDR2 YSLEER. CDR3 size: 15 residues. V shed 0 bases, J shed 7 bases, and the junction held 6 bases outside the gene matches. The DNA for the CDR3 is TGCGCCAGCAGCCAAGATCCGGCGGGGGGCTATACGCAGTATTTT. This codes for CASSQDPAGGYTQYF.

The rearrangement joins TRBV12-3 or TRBV12-4 to TRBJ2-7; D may be TRBD1 (5 bases). The CDR3 covers 13 residues. V lost 6 bases and J lost 0, with 9 bases in between. CDR3: CASSQTVSYEQYF. The CDR3, as DNA: TGTGCCAGCAGCCAGACAGTCTCCTACGAGCAGTACTTC.